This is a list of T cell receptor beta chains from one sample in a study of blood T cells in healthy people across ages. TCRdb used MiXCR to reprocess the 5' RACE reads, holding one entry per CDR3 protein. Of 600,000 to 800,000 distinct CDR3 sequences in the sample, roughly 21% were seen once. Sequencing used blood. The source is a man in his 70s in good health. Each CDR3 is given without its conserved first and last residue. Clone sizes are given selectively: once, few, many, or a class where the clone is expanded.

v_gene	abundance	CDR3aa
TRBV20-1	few	SARGQLFGEQF
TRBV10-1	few	ASSYRTGGNNEQF
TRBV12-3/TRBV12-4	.	ASERFSNTGELF
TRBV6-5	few	ASSYRLGTAYEQY
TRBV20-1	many	SASLGNGRDTQY
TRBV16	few	ASSLNLGYGYT
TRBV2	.	ASSESGYT
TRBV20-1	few	SALIRGGYNEQF
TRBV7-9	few	ASSPPGRGNTGELF
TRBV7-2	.	ASSLGLQNTGELF
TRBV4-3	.	ASSQDWEIGLSSYEQY
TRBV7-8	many	ASSLVAGGRNEQF
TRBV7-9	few	ASSLPVKTQY
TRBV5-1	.	ASSLQGQGNEKLF
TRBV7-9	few	ASSFLGNTGELF
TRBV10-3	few	AISESGGPGANVLT
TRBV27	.	ASSLLGLATDTQY
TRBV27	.	ASFGGQGPY
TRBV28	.	ASKRGGTTEAF
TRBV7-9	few	ASSPAGSGYEQY
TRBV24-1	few	ATSDLVADEQF
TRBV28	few	AGSPDLLGTQY
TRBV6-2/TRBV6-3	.	ASSTQGITQPQH
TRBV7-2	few	ASSLGTQPGRF
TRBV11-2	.	ASSLDADSTYEQY
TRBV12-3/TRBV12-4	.	ASSLKGGEYGYT
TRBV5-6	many	ASSQSGRGVSGNQPQH
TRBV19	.	ASSFLRDEQF
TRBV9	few	ASSARDTSSYEQY
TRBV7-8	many	ASSLTDPYEQY
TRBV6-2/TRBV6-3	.	ASTQGAGPYNEQF
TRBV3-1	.	ASSRARDTLAKNIQY
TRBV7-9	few	ASSLHFGNNEQF
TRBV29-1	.	STGTSGSASNEQF
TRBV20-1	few	SPQGSDNSSYNEQF
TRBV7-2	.	ASSFQVTSGTQY
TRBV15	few	ATSRDGQGGEQY
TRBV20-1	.	SAREGQGAREKLF
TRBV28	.	ASSLTADEQY
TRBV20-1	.	SAAGTGGGYT
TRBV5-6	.	ASSLGGLSRNEQY